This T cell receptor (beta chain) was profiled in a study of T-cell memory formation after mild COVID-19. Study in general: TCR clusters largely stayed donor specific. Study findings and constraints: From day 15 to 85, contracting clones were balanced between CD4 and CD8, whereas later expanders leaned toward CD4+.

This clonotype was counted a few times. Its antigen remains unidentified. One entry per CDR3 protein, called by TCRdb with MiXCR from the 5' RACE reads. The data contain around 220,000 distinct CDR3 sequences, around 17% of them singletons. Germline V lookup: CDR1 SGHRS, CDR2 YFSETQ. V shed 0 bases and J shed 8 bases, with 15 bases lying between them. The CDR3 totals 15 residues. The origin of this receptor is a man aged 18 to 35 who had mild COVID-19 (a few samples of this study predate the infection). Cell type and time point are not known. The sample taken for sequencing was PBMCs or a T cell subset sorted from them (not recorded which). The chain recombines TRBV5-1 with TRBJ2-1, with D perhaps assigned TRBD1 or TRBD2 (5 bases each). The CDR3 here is CASSLGGRRADEQFF. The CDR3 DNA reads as TGCGCCAGCAGCTTGGGGGGGAGAAGGGCGGATGAGCAGTTCTTC.